Below, 9 T cell receptor beta chains from the same sample are listed, as sequenced in a study of early stage breast cancer tumors. The method was immunoSEQ multiplex PCR; TCRdb's version includes in-frame clones alone and lacks a portion of them. The sample holds about 48,000 clones, roughly 83% seen once. Sequenced sample: blood. These receptor sequences come from a person in their fifties or sixties with breast cancer.

The chain employs TRBV7-2 and TRBJ1-1; D remains ambiguous. With 5 bases removed from V and 0 bases from J, the gap between germline ends came to 7 bases. This CDR3 contains 13 residues. Germline CDR1 and CDR2: SGHTA and FQGNSA. CDR3 coding DNA: TGTGCCAGCAGCCTTGGGATGAACACTGAAGCTTTCTTT. Its protein product is CASSLGMNTEAFF.

The rearrangement joins TRBV5-1 to TRBJ2-5; D possibly uses TRBD1 or TRBD2 (5 bases each). V was clipped by 3 bases and J by 2 bases, with 14 bases between them. The CDR3 extends over 15 amino acids. The germline V gene encodes CDR1 SGHRS and CDR2 YFSETQ. The CDR3 reads CASSWTLGAQETQYF. In DNA form, the CDR3 reads TGCGCCAGCAGCTGGACCCTCGGGGCGCAAGAGACCCAGTACTTC.

This sequence joins TRBV6-1 and TRBJ1-5; D gene unclear. Germline V gene lookup returns CDR1 MNHNS and CDR2 SASEGT. CDR3 length: 14 residues. The V and J ends lost 2 bases and 3 bases respectively, with 8 bases between them. CDR3 nucleotide sequence: TGTGCCAGCAGTGAAAGAGGAGACAATCAGCCCCAGCATTTT. It encodes CASSERGDNQPQHF.

The chain employs TRBV28 and TRBJ1-4; 9 bases fit TRBD1. V lost 6 bases, J lost 4 bases, and 3 bases stayed unmatched. The germline V gene encodes CDR1 MDHEN and CDR2 SYDVKM. The CDR3 spans 14 residues. CDR3 DNA sequence: TGTGCCAGCAGGATGACAGGGGGTAATGAAAAACTGTTTTTT. This translates into CASRMTGGNEKLFF. The variable domain in full, completed from reference TRBV28 and TRBJ1-4, reads DVKVTQSSRYLVKRTGEKVFLECVQDMDHENMFWYRQDPGLGLRLIYFSYDVKMKEKGDIPEGYSVSREKKERFSLILESASTNQTSMYLCASRMTGGNEKLFFGSGTQLSVL.

The chain is built from TRBV4-3 and TRBJ2-1, with TRBD2 matching 10 bases. CDR1 is LGHNA and CDR2 is YSLEER in the germline V gene. V dropped 0 bases and J dropped 5; count of bases not matched to a gene: 4. This CDR3 is 16 amino acids long. The CDR3 DNA follows: TGCGCCAGCAGCCAAGATCGAAGCGGGAGGGACAATGAGCAGTTCTTC. This codes for CASSQDRSGRDNEQFF.

The rearrangement links TRBV29-1 to TRBJ1-6; maybe TRBD1 (5 bases). CDR1 and CDR2 from the germline V gene are SQVTM and ANQGSEA. The CDR3 has 13 residues. Trimming took off 7 bases at V and 6 bases at J, with 13 bases between the two ends. In nucleotides, the CDR3 is TGCAGCGCCCTATCAGGGAGTAATTCACCCCTCCACTTT. This encodes CSALSGSNSPLHF.

Here the CDR3 reads CSVRTSGGVEQYF. As DNA, the CDR3 is TGCAGCGTCCGGACTAGCGGGGGGGTCGAGCAGTACTTC. J is TRBJ2-7 and V is TRBV29-1; 15 bases are shared with TRBD2. Germline V gene sequence: CDR1 SQVTM, CDR2 ANQGSEA. The CDR3 runs 13 residues. J was trimmed by 6 bases and V by 6 bases; bases with no gene match: 3.

The chain uses TRBV6-1 and TRBJ1-2; D is unresolved. Trimming pared 2 bases from V and 4 bases from J, leaving 14 bases between. Germline V gives CDR1 MNHNS, CDR2 SASEGT. This CDR3 region has 15 residues. The DNA of the CDR3 is TGTGCCAGCAGTGAACTGAACCTCTTGGGCTATGGCTACACCTTC. It encodes CASSELNLLGYGYTF.

V and J are TRBV29-1 and TRBJ1-2, with 9 bases matching TRBD1. Germline CDR1 reads SQVTM; CDR2 reads ANQGSEA. The ends lost 0 bases at V and 3 bases at J; junction bases unmatched: 5. The CDR3 is 15 residues long. As DNA, the CDR3 is TGCAGCGTTGAAGACCCGGGACAGGGAGACTATGGCTACACCTTC. It specifies CSVEDPGQGDYGYTF.